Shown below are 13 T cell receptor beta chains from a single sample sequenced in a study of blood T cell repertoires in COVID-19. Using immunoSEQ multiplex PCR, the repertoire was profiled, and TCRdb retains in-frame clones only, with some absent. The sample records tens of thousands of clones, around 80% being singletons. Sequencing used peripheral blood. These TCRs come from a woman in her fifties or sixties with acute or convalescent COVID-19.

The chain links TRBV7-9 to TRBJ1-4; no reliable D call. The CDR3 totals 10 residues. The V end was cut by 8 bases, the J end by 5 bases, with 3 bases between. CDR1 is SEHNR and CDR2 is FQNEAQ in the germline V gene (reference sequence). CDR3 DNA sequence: TGTGCCAGCGAGAATGAAAAACTGTTTTTT. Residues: CASENEKLFF.

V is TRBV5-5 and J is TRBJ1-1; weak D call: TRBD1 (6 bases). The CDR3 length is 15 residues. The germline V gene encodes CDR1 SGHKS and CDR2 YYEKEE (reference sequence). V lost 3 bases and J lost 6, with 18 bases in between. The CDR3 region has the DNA TGTGCCAGCAGCTGGGGGACCTTAGAGGGGGCTGAAGCTTTCTTT. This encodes CASSWGTLEGAEAFF.

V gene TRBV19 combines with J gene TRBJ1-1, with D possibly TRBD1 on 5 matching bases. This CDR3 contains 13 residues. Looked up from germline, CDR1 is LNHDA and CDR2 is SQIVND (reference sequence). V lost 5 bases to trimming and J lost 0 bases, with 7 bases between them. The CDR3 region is CASSSTVNTEAFF. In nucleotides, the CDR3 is TGTGCCAGTAGTTCGACAGTGAACACTGAAGCTTTCTTT.

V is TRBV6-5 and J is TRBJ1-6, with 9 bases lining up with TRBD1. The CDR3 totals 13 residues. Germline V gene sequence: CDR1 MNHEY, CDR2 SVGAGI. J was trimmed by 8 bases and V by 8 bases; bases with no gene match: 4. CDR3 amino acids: CASYRGLDSPLHF. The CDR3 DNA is TGTGCCAGCTACAGGGGGCTGGATTCACCCCTCCACTTT.

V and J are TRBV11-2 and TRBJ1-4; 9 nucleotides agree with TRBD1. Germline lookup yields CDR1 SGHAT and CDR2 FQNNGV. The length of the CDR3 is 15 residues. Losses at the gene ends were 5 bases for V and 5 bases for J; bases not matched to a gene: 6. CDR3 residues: CASSRPGTGNEKLFF. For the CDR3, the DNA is TGTGCCAGCAGCCGTCCCGGGACAGGGAATGAAAAACTGTTTTTT.

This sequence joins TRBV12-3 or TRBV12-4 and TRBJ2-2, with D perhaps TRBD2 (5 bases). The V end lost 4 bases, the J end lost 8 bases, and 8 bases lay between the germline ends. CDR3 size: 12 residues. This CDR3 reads CASSSGGGELFF. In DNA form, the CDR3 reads TGTGCCAGCAGTTCCGGAGGAGGGGAGCTGTTTTTT.

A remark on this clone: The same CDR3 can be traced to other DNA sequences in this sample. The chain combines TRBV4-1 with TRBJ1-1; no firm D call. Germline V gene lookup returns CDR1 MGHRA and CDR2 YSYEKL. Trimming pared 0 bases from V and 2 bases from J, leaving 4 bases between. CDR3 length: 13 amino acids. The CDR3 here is CASSQDSNTEAFF. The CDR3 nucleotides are TGCGCCAGCAGCCAAGATAGTAACACTGAAGCTTTCTTT.

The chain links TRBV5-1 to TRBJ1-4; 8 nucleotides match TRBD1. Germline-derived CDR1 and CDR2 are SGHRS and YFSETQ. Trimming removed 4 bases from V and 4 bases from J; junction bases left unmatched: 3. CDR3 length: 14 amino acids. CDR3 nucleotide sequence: TGCGCCAGCAGCGGACAGGGTAATAATGAAAAACTGTTTTTT. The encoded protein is CASSGQGNNEKLFF.

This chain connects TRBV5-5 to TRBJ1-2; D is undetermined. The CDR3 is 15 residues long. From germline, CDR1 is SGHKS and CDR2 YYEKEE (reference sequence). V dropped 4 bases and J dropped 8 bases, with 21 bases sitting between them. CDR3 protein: CASSLPPGRATGYTF. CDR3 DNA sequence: TGTGCCAGCAGCCTCCCTCCGGGGAGGGCAACCGGCTACACCTTC.

CDR3 loop: CASSLMGLYGYTF. DNA for the CDR3: TGTGCCAGCAGCCTCATGGGCTTATATGGCTACACCTTC. The chain has TRBV7-9 and TRBJ1-2; D gene uncertain. From germline, CDR1 is SEHNR and CDR2 FQNEAQ (reference sequence). This CDR3 contains 13 residues. Between the trimmed V and J ends, which lost 5 bases and 5 bases, there was a span of 12 bases. Looking up the rest from reference TRBV7-9 and TRBJ1-2 gives the full variable domain: DTGVSQNPRHKITKRGQNVTFRCDPISEHNRLYWYRQTLGQGPEFLTYFQNEAQLEKSRLLSDRFSAERPKGSFSTLEIQRTEQGDSAMYLCASSLMGLYGYTFGSGTRLTVV.

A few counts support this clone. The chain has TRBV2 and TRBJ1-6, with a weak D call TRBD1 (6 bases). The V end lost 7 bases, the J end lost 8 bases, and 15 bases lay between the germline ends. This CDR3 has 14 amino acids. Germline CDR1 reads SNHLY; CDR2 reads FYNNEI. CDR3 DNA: TGTGCCAGCACGGGGGGGGCTGGGGATTCACCCCTCCACTTT. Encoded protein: CASTGGAGDSPLHF.

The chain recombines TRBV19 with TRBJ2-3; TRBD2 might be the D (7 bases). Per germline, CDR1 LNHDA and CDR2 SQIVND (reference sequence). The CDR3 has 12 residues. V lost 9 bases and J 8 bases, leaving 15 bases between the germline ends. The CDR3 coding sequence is TGTGCCAGCAACAGGGAGGGGAGTACGCAGTATTTT. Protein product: CASNREGSTQYF.

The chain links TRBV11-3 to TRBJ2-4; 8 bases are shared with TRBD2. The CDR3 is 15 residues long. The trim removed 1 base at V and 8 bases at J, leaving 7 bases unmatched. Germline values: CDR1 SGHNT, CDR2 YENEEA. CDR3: CASSLGSGGADIQYF. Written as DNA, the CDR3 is TGTGCCAGCAGCTTAGGGTCCGGGGGGGCAGACATTCAGTACTTC.